This TCR beta chain was captured in a study of control samples from healthy donors and cancer patients. Sequencing used immunoSEQ multiplex PCR; TCRdb keeps in-frame clones, though not all of them. The table includes 77,000 or so clones, roughly nine tenths detected once. The receptor was isolated from a young man in good health. Sequenced: blood.

The CDR3 protein is CASSLGWGNYGYTF. The CDR3 coding sequence is TGTGCCAGCAGTCTGGGGTGGGGTAACTATGGCTACACCTTC. V is TRBV6-5 and J is TRBJ1-2; D is uncertain. V was clipped by 5 bases and J by 1 base, with 11 bases between them. CDR3 length: 14 residues. CDR1 is MNHEY, CDR2 SVGAGI, per germline.